Listed below are T cell receptor beta chains from one sample, sequenced in a study of cytotoxic CD8 clonotypes in ibrutinib-treated CLL. Assay: immunoSEQ multiplex PCR; the TCRdb copy retains only in-frame clones and omits some. This table has approximately 100,000 clones, more than 55% appearing once. This material consisted of PBMCs, taken after 24 months of ibrutinib treatment. The receptors come from a human donor with chronic lymphocytic leukemia. The CDR3 runs from the conserved cysteine through the conserved F or W. The order of the fields is CDR3 protein, CDR3 DNA, clone size, V gene, D gene, J gene. D genes are given only for firm matches. Not all rows give a size; the values are once, few, many and, for expanded clones, a class.

CASSLDSQVHTEAFF,TGCGCCAGCAGCTTGGATTCGCAGGTCCACACTGAAGCTTTCTTT,-,TRBV5-1,-,TRBJ1-1
CASSNRGRYTEAFF,TGTGCCAGCAGCAACAGGGGGCGTTACACTGAAGCTTTCTTT,-,TRBV27,TRBD1,TRBJ1-1
CASSPGTSGGFYNEQFF,TGTGCCAGCAGCCCCGGGACTAGCGGGGGATTCTACAATGAGCAGTTCTTC,many,TRBV11-2,TRBD2,TRBJ2-1
CASSLDRLAGARSYNEQFF,TGCGCCAGCAGCTTGGATCGACTAGCGGGGGCCCGCTCCTACAATGAGCAGTTCTTC,-,TRBV5-1,TRBD2,TRBJ2-1
CASLPNRGYTEAFF,TGTGCCAGCCTGCCCAACAGGGGTTACACTGAAGCTTTCTTT,-,TRBV6-1,TRBD1,TRBJ1-1
CASSYVSGDTGELFF,TGTGCCAGCAGTTACGTCTCCGGAGACACCGGGGAGCTGTTTTTT,-,TRBV6-5,-,TRBJ2-2
CASSLTPTPTYEQYF,TGTGCCAGTAGTTTAACTCCCACTCCGACCTACGAGCAGTACTTC,-,TRBV19,-,TRBJ2-7
CASSIRASQGRLNEQYF,TGTGCCAGTAGTATCCGCGCATCGCAGGGGCGTTTGAACGAGCAGTACTTC,few,TRBV19,-,TRBJ2-7
CASSRDGNNEKLFF,TGTGCCAGCAGCCGGGACGGAAATAATGAAAAACTGTTTTTT,-,TRBV28,-,TRBJ1-4
CASSIRQGVVSASYEQYF,TGTGCCAGTAGTATTCGGCAGGGTGTCGTCTCGGCCTCCTACGAGCAGTACTTC,few,TRBV19,-,TRBJ2-7
CAWSPGQLWQYF,TGTGCCTGGAGCCCGGGACAGTTGTGGCAGTACTTC,-,TRBV30,TRBD1,TRBJ2-7
CSVGRQGYTGELFF,TGCAGCGTTGGTCGACAGGGTTACACCGGGGAGCTGTTTTTT,-,TRBV29-1,TRBD1,TRBJ2-2
CASNSGYGYTF,TGTGCCAGCAATTCAGGGTATGGCTACACCTTC,-,TRBV28,-,TRBJ1-2
CASSVSRDLSSYNEQFF,TGTGCCAGCAGCGTCAGCCGGGACTTAAGCTCCTACAATGAGCAGTTCTTC,few,TRBV9,-,TRBJ2-1
CASSWDRGSEAFF,TGTGCCAGCAGTTGGGACAGGGGTTCTGAAGCTTTCTTT,few,TRBV6-1,TRBD1,TRBJ1-1
CASSQELAGGPADTQYF,TGTGCCAGCAGCCAAGAACTAGCGGGGGGGCCAGCAGATACGCAGTATTTT,-,TRBV4-2,TRBD2,TRBJ2-3
CASSSLTSYHEQYF,TGTGCCAGCAGCTCGCTAACTAGTTACCACGAGCAGTACTTC,-,TRBV5-6,-,TRBJ2-7
CASTPTGGAYTGELFF,TGTGCCAGCACCCCCACTGGGGGGGCCTACACCGGGGAGCTGTTTTTT,-,TRBV27,-,TRBJ2-2
CASSWTGTMGDEQFF,TGCGCCAGCAGCTGGACAGGGACCATGGGGGATGAGCAGTTCTTC,few,TRBV5-1,TRBD1,TRBJ2-1